The TCR beta chain described here comes from a study of blood T cell repertoires in COVID-19. Study in general: Acute and convalescent COVID-19 samples came from the United States, Italy and Spain. From T cells, B-cell-depleted T cells, or PBMCs came the material, which was cDNA or gDNA.

Study processing details: Reference gene primer amplification gave nucleated cell count estimates. Assay: immunoSEQ multiplex PCR; the TCRdb copy retains only in-frame clones and omits some. That table furnishes V, J and clone size, whereas the DNA furnished D and trimming. The table includes under 300,000 clones, about four fifths detected once. Germline V gene data show CDR1 as SEHNR and CDR2 as FQNEAQ (reference sequence). J lost 13 bases, V lost 4 bases, and 4 bases had no gene match. This CDR3 comprises 11 residues. The sequenced material came from peripheral blood. V gene TRBV7-9 combines with J gene TRBJ2-1, with 7 bases fitting TRBD2. The clonotype originates from a woman at least 80 years old with acute or convalescent COVID-19. The chain's CDR3 is CASSSGGGQFF. In DNA form, the CDR3 reads TGTGCCAGCAGCTCGGGGGGTGGCCAGTTCTTC.